This section outlines one TCR beta chain sequence together with its context. No antigen is known for it. Profiled with immunoSEQ multiplex PCR; TCRdb holds only in-frame clones, not every one. The table records roughly 120,000 clones, about 90% of them present only once. This sample is drawn from a study of T cell responses to AZD1222 COVID-19 vaccine. Turning to the study itself: Pooling was applied to second doses at about 4 or about 12 weeks. Whole-study findings and limits: Among spike-specific TCRs, nearly half reportedly target unmutated variant regions. Two doses of AZD1222 preceded a rise in Spike-specific TCR breadth and depth. Distributed over spike, vaccine-associated CD4 TCRs predominated at 160-218 and 743-854.

CDR1 and CDR2 (germline): SNHLY, FYNNEI. V was pared by 7 bases and J by 7 bases, with 13 bases between. The CDR3 has 13 residues. This chain connects TRBV2 to TRBJ2-2; D is unresolved. This TCR derives from an adult in good health. The sequences come from peripheral blood, collected on day 0 of AZD1222 vaccination. CDR3 DNA: TGTGCCAGCACGAGCCAGTCTCTCGGGGAGCTGTTTTTT. Amino acids: CASTSQSLGELFF.